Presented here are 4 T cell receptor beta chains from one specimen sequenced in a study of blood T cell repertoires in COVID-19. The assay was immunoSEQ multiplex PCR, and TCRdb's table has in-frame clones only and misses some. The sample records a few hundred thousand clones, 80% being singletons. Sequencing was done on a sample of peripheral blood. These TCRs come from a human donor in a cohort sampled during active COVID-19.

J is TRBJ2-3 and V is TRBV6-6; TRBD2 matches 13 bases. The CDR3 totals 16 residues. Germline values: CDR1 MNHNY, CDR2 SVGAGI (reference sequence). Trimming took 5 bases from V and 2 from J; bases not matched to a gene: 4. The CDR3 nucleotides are TGTGCCAGCAGTGGACTAGCGGGAGCCTCCACAGATACGCAGTATTTT. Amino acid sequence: CASSGLAGASTDTQYF.

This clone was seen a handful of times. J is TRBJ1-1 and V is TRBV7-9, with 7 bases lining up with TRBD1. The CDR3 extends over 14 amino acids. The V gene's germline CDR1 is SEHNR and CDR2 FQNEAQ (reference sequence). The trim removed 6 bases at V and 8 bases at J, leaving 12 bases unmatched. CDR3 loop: CASRSRQGSIEAFF. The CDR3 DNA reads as TGTGCCAGCAGATCTAGACAGGGATCGATAGAAGCTTTCTTT.

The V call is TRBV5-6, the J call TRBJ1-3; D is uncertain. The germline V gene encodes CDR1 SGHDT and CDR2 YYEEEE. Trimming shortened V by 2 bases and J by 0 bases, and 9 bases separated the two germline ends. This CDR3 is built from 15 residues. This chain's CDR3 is CASSFGQRSGNTIYF. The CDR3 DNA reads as TGTGCCAGCAGCTTCGGTCAGCGCTCTGGAAACACCATATATTTT.

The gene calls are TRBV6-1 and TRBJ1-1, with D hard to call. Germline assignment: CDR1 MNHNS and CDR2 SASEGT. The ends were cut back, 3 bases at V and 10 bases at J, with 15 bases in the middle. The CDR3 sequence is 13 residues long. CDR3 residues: CASSERKLARAFF. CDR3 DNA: TGTGCCAGCAGTGAGAGGAAGCTAGCTCGAGCTTTCTTT.